In this sample, the clone carrying this T cell receptor (beta chain) turned up a few times. Its antigen is currently unknown. TCRdb reprocessed the 5' RACE reads with MiXCR, giving one entry per CDR3 protein. The sample yields about 390,000 distinct CDR3 sequences, about a sixth seen once. These data come from a study of T-cell memory formation after mild COVID-19. Study findings and constraints: Cross-reactive memory appears to have joined, as suggested by some responding clones showing up in pre-infection memory.

V lost 6 bases to trimming and J lost 6 bases, with 18 bases between them. The CDR3 contains 14 residues. CDR1 and CDR2 (germline): MNHEY, SVGAGI. Sequencing was performed on PBMCs or a T cell subset sorted from them (not recorded which). The receptor was isolated from a man aged 18 to 35 who had mild COVID-19 (a few samples of this study predate the infection). Cell type and time point are not known. The chain carries TRBV6-5 and TRBJ2-7, with a possible D match to TRBD1 (9 bases). This CDR3 reads CASRAQGAGGEQYF. The DNA for the CDR3 is TGTGCCAGCAGGGCACAGGGGGCGGGGGGCGAGCAGTACTTC.